This entry describes one T cell receptor (beta chain). This receptor's antigen is unknown. Within one base of it there is no much larger clone, and no base qualities were kept. The sample contains more than one DNA sequence encoding this CDR3. The data belong to a study of blood T cell repertoires in COVID-19 (dated by TCRdb to the early 2020s). About the full investigation: Samples from collaborators originated in the United States, Italy and Spain and spanned both the acute and convalescent phases of COVID-19. The material from the prospective study consisted of cDNA or gDNA derived from T cells, B-cell-depleted T cells, or PBMCs. Deeply sampled blood TCRbeta repertoires from subjects exposed to, actively infected with, or recovered from COVID-19 were included in the dataset. The repertoires were made available in a free public database intended to serve as a resource for research on the immune response to SARS-CoV-2. The samples were drawn from two sources: the first 160 participants of the ongoing ImmuneRACE study, and 1,000 to 1,500 subjects contributed by 6 global collaborators. Sample metadata almost always included a de-identified subject ID, COVID-19 status, age in years and sex. Where available, HLA class I and class II types were taken from metadata supplied by the sample provider and were not determined by assay-based typing. What the authors observed across the whole study: The quantity of clinical and demographic metadata differed by source and by participant and was supplied without curation.

TCRbeta CDR3 regions were amplified from genomic DNA using the immunoSEQ Assay, a bias-controlled multiplex PCR. As for the authors' bioinformatics: Within the assay, amplification of reference gene primers was used to estimate how many nucleated cells each sample contained. Sequence reads were collapsed and filtered to measure the absolute abundance of every unique TCRbeta CDR3 rearrangement. For each sample, productive Simpson clonality was calculated by taking the square root of Simpson's diversity index across productive rearrangements. TCRdb stores this immuneACCESS table with in-frame sequences only. Part of the clones is absent; in the studies checked, under half of the shortfall reflects unresolved V genes, and no reason is known for the rest. That table supplies the V and J calls and clone size; D and trimming were determined from the DNA. The sample records 150,000 to 200,000 clones, about 87% of which are singletons. The ten largest clones add up to roughly 4% of the sample.

Each collaborating institution followed its own protocols to collect whole blood in K2EDTA tubes. For TCRbeta analysis, collaborator samples were shipped as frozen whole blood, as isolated PBMCs, or as DNA extracted from either sample type. The CDR1 and CDR2 encoded by the germline V gene (reference sequence) are LNHNV and YYDKDF. The CDR3 runs 13 residues from the cysteine to the phenylalanine. The only DNA kept is the CDR3, 39 bases in frame from the first base. Trimming costs V 0 bases and J 4 bases, and their ends lie 7 bases apart. The chain is encoded by TRBV15 joined to TRBJ2-7, with the D gene call left open. This clonotype was obtained from a woman between 25 and 40 years old with acute or convalescent COVID-19. Sample: peripheral blood. The DNA reads TGTGCCACCAGCAGAGATAGATCGTACGAGCAGTACTTC. It is translated as CATSRDRSYEQYF.